This TCR beta chain was recovered during a study of T cells in tuberculosis (dated by TCRdb to the late 2010s). Notes on the research overall: To characterize T cells specific for the mycobacterial lipid antigen glucose monomycolate (GMM), the study used CD1B tetramers together with high-throughput TCR immunosequencing. IGRA-negative adolescents, IGRA-positive adolescents with latent tuberculosis and adults with active tuberculosis, ten per group, were compared in a South African clinical cohort. Study-wide findings and limitations: Shorter CDR3-alpha lengths in active tuberculosis patients partly drove the smaller NN-distances, and the TCR-beta difference was not statistically significant. Compared with IGRA-negative controls, TCR-alpha repertoires from active tuberculosis had smaller mean NN-distances to GMM-specific TCRs, which suggests clonal expansion of these TCRs. Which clinical samples got chosen depended on the availability of cryopreserved specimens, and the active tuberculosis cases were adults, whereas the controls were adolescents. A classifier using the diverse GMM-specific repertoire reached 87% accuracy (AUROC roughly 0.9), compared with 70% to 75% accuracy using GEM motif frequencies.

The immunoSEQ multiplex PCR assay was used to generate TCR libraries, with TCR-beta and/or TCR-alpha/delta assays applied to each sample. Amplified TCR libraries were sequenced on the Illumina high-throughput platform. The authors' pipeline ran thus. Clustering and dimensionality reduction were performed using pairwise TCRdist distances among GMM-specific receptors from ex vivo sorted or in vitro expanded T cells. Each clinical repertoire was scored by mean NN-distance, the average TCRdist to the nearest 10% of tetramer-positive reference sequences. GEM TCR motif frequency was calculated as the fraction of unique TCRs that matched known GEM sequences in V/J usage and CDR3 length. Linear discriminant analysis with leave-one-out cross-validation, implemented in scikit-learn, was used to classify active tuberculosis. TCRdb limited this immuneACCESS table to in-frame rearrangements with V and J called. A share of clones is missing; checked studies link under half to unresolved V genes, and the rest is unexplained. The DNA gave D and trimming, while V, J and clone size come from that table. The sample profile shows more than 35,000 clones; over 90% of them were found once. The ten largest clones capture around 7.5% of the sample.

V and J lose 8 bases and 6 bases, and a span of 11 bases separates them. The CDR3 contains 11 residues, cysteine and phenylalanine counted. Just the 33-base CDR3 DNA is kept, in frame starting at base 1. Based on the germline V gene (reference sequence), the CDR1 and CDR2 sequences are WNHNN and SYGVQD. As concerns this clone: Its cognate antigen has yet to be identified. Qualities for individual bases were not recorded, and no much larger clone is one base off.

At study entry, a tuberculin skin test and the QuantiFERON-TB GOLD In-Tube IGRA were used to screen adolescents for latent tuberculosis infection. Unsorted cryopreserved PBMC were immunosequenced, covering on average approximately 98,000 T cells per clinical donor. Eleven high schools in the Worcester region of the Western Cape, South Africa, served as enrollment sites for adolescents aged 12 to 18 years. Some 10 M. tuberculosis-infected and some 10 uninfected adolescents were selected with matching for age and sex. Adolescent PBMC were isolated from freshly drawn heparinized blood by density centrifugation and cryopreserved.

Material: PBMCs. The sequence is built from TRBV10-1 and TRBJ2-7; the best D guess is TRBD1, with 5 bases matching. The sequence was collected from a donor aged 10-29 years with latent tuberculosis or without tuberculosis infection. Here is the DNA: TGCGCCAGCGGGGCGAACTCCGAGCAGTACTTC. Translated, this is CASGANSEQYF.